These 8 T cell receptor beta chains share one sample of origin, sequenced in a study of beta chain features in type 1 diabetes. General study points: Among all four CD4+ subsets, Type 1 diabetes patients had TCRB CDR3s that were moderately but significantly shorter.

What was sequenced were expressed TCRB transcripts, since all of the isolated RNA had been reverse transcribed. Using immunoSEQ multiplex PCR, the repertoire was profiled, and TCRdb retains in-frame clones only, with some absent. The sample holds some 240,000 clones, 16% seen once. What these receptors recognize is not known. The sequenced sample consisted of naive CD4+ T cells from blood. These receptors came from a man aged 25-40 years with type 1 diabetes.

The chain has TRBV5-1 and TRBJ2-1, with 7 bases aligning to TRBD2. Losses at the gene ends were 1 base for V and 5 bases for J; bases not matched to a gene: 9. This CDR3 has 16 residues. Germline V gene sequence: CDR1 SGHRS, CDR2 YFSETQ. CDR3: CASSLYGGSLNNEQFF. The CDR3 DNA sequence: TGCGCCAGCAGCTTGTATGGCGGGAGCTTAAACAATGAGCAGTTCTTC.

In its sample, this clone was seen a few times. The V call is TRBV29-1, the J call TRBJ2-5, with D perhaps TRBD1 (5 bases). The length of the CDR3 is 13 residues. Per germline, CDR1 SQVTM and CDR2 ANQGSEA. Between the trimmed V and J ends, which lost 4 bases and 7 bases, there was a span of 16 bases. Here the CDR3 reads CSVGLQALGTQYF. The CDR3 DNA sequence: TGCAGCGTTGGTTTACAGGCTTTAGGGACCCAGTACTTC.

This clone came up a few times. CDR3 in amino acids: CASSSAWDRLTGANVLTF. Here the CDR3 DNA reads TGTGCCAGCAGTTCCGCGTGGGACAGACTAACTGGGGCCAACGTCCTGACTTTC. The V and J genes are TRBV27 and TRBJ2-6; TRBD1 matches 7 bases. Germline V CDR1 and CDR2: MNHEY, SMNVEV (reference sequence). Trimming removed 4 bases from V and 2 bases from J; junction bases left unmatched: 11. This CDR3 comprises 18 residues.

V usage is TRBV10-3 and J usage is TRBJ2-7; 8 nucleotides align to TRBD1. This CDR3 spans 14 amino acids. V dropped 6 bases and J dropped 1; count of bases not matched to a gene: 5. Germline V lookup: CDR1 ENHRY, CDR2 SYGVKD. CDR3 amino acids: CAISAGQGSYEQYF. DNA of the CDR3: TGTGCCATCAGCGCCGGACAGGGATCCTACGAGCAGTACTTC.

The chain recombines TRBV7-2 with TRBJ2-1; tentatively, D is TRBD2 (6 bases). Trimming pared 2 bases from V and 1 base from J, leaving 9 bases between. There are 15 residues in the CDR3. The germline V gene encodes CDR1 SGHTA and CDR2 FQGNSA. The CDR3 DNA follows: TGTGCCAGCAGCTTATATGGGACTTCCTACAATGAGCAGTTCTTC. Its protein is CASSLYGTSYNEQFF. Filled out from reference TRBV7-2 and TRBJ2-1, the complete variable domain reads GAGVSQSPSNKVTEKGKDVELRCDPISGHTALYWYRQSLGQGLEFLIYFQGNSAPDKSGLPSDRFSAERTGGSVSTLTIQRTQQEDSAVYLCASSLYGTSYNEQFFGPGTRLTVL.

This clone showed up just a few times. CDR3 sequence (DNA): TGTGCCAGCAGCCTAGTGCAGAGGAACACCGGGGAGCTGTTTTTT. This encodes CASSLVQRNTGELFF. The chain combines TRBV7-2 with TRBJ2-2, with D uncertain. There are 15 residues in the CDR3. V was cut by 5 bases and J by 1 base, with 11 bases left in between. Germline lookup yields CDR1 SGHTA and CDR2 FQGNSA.

This clone was counted a few times. CDR3 bases: TGTGCCAGCAGCCAATCCGGGACTAGCGGCACAGATACGCAGTATTTT. It encodes CASSQSGTSGTDTQYF. V is TRBV4-2 and J is TRBJ2-3; 10 bases agree with TRBD2. The junction had 3 bases not matched to a gene; V was cut back by 2 bases and J by 1 base. The germline V gene encodes CDR1 LGHNA and CDR2 YNFKEQ. The CDR3 spans 16 residues.

This clone showed up just a few times. The rearrangement links TRBV7-2 to TRBJ2-1; 8 bases line up with TRBD2. Germline V gene data show CDR1 as SGHTA and CDR2 as FQGNSA. V shed 3 bases and J 6 bases; nucleotides not matched to a gene: 7. The CDR3 is 15 residues long. CDR3 nucleotides: TGTGCCAGCAGCTTGGACGGGAGGGCCTCCAATGAGCAGTTCTTC. Protein product: CASSLDGRASNEQFF.